The T cell receptor (beta chain) under discussion was sequenced for a study of blood T cell repertoires in COVID-19. Study summary: The United States, Italy and Spain provided the acute and convalescent COVID-19 samples.

V lost 4 bases to trimming and J lost 0 bases, with 8 bases between them. The CDR3 has 15 residues. Germline V lookup: CDR1 SGHKS, CDR2 YYEKEE (reference sequence). Clones were sequenced by immunoSEQ multiplex PCR, and TCRdb holds only the in-frame ones, with some missing. The repertoire consists of 170,000 or so clones, with over 75% occurring once and the leading ten covering less than 30%. The sample comprised peripheral blood. The genes are TRBV5-5 and TRBJ1-6; D unclear. The source is a woman aged 70 to 79 with acute or convalescent COVID-19. The CDR3 region has the DNA TGTGCCAGCAGCCTACTAAACTCCTATAATTCACCCCTCCACTTT. Translating gives CASSLLNSYNSPLHF.